These 25 T cell receptor beta chains were sequenced from one sample in a study of Ad26.COV2.S vaccination and SARS-CoV-2 variants. Sequenced by immunoSEQ multiplex PCR; TCRdb stores in-frame clones only, minus some. The repertoire holds around 400,000 clones, approximately 92% seen once, with about 12% in the top ten. Treatment noted: around 19 received Ad26.COV2.S at low or high dose, single or two shots; roughly 5 received placebo; per-sample allocation not given. The samples were gathered on day 63 after the first injection of vaccine or placebo. The source material was peripheral blood, sampled in a trial of Ad26.COV2.S vaccine versus placebo. The receptor source for this set is a person between 18 and 59 years old who received the Ad26.COV2.S COVID-19 vaccine or a placebo.

The V call is TRBV10-2, the J call TRBJ2-7; 11 bases fit TRBD1. CDR1 and CDR2 (germline): WSHSY, SAAADI. This CDR3 comprises 13 residues. The V segment lost 9 bases and the J segment 4 bases; nucleotides outside the gene matches: 5. CDR3 in DNA: TGCGCCAGTACCAGGGACAGGGGGTACGAGCAGTACTTC. Amino acid sequence: CASTRDRGYEQYF.

The V call is TRBV27, the J call TRBJ1-5; no firm D call. The germline V gene encodes CDR1 MNHEY and CDR2 SMNVEV (reference sequence). V dropped 5 bases and J dropped 5 bases, with 13 bases sitting between them. CDR3 length: 14 residues. DNA for the CDR3: TGTGCCAGCAGTCCCCGGAGGGTGGATCAGCCCCAGCATTTT. Its protein is CASSPRRVDQPQHF.

This chain uses TRBV3-1 (or the pseudogene TRBV3-2) with TRBJ1-4; 7 bases align to TRBD1. CDR1 LGHDT and CDR2 YNNKEL come from the germline V gene (reference sequence). Unmatched junction bases numbered 11, after V lost 5 bases and J lost 5 bases. The CDR3 is made up of 16 amino acids. The CDR3 nucleotides are TGTGCCAGCAGCTCTTTACAAGACAGGGAAAATGAAAAACTGTTTTTT. Translating gives CASSSLQDRENEKLFF.

This clone was found once. The CDR3 region has the DNA TGTGCCAGCAGTTCTTTAGGGACGGACAGGGATGAAGCTTTCTTT. Its translation is CASSSLGTDRDEAFF. The chain uses TRBV28 and TRBJ1-1, with TRBD1 identical over 8 bases. V was clipped by 4 bases and J by 7 bases; unmatched bases: 11. The germline gives CDR1 MDHEN, CDR2 SYDVKM. This CDR3 spans 15 amino acids.

The chain links TRBV30 to TRBJ1-1, with D maybe TRBD1 (6 bases). V was cut by 5 bases and J by 1 base, with 14 bases left in between. In germline, CDR1 is GTSNPN, CDR2 SVGIG (reference sequence). The CDR3 is 14 amino acids. The CDR3 DNA follows: TGTGCCTGGGGGAGGGGGACGGGGAACACTGAAGCTTTCTTT. Translated: CAWGRGTGNTEAFF.

V gene TRBV7-9 combines with J gene TRBJ2-1; D may be TRBD2 (5 bases). Germline V gene lookup returns CDR1 SEHNR and CDR2 FQNEAQ (reference sequence). The CDR3 loop spans 12 amino acids. V was shortened by 8 bases and J by 9 bases, with 14 bases between the two germline ends. CDR3 nucleotide sequence: TGTGCCAGCTTGGGTGACTATTTTGAGCAGTTCTTC. Protein: CASLGDYFEQFF.

The chain carries TRBV4-3 and TRBJ2-1; 9 nucleotides match TRBD1. CDR1 and CDR2 (germline): LGHNA, YSLEER. The CDR3 has 17 residues. V shed 1 base and J 9 bases; nucleotides not matched to a gene: 13. The CDR3, as DNA: TGCGCCAGCAGCCAAGGCCACCGGACAGGGGTATCGGGTGAGCAGTTCTTC. It specifies CASSQGHRTGVSGEQFF.

CDR3 DNA: TGCGCCAGCACCGACAGGGATGGCACAGATACGCAGTATTTT. Translated: CASTDRDGTDTQYF. This chain uses TRBV10-1 with TRBJ2-3; the match to TRBD1 covers 7 bases. J gave up 1 base and V 7 bases, and 5 bases lay outside the gene matches. CDR1 and CDR2 from the germline V gene are WNHNN and SYGVQD (reference sequence). The CDR3 is 14 residues long.

The chain links TRBV6-1 to TRBJ2-5, with 12 positions matching TRBD2. The CDR3 totals 16 residues. V shed 4 bases, J shed 5 bases, and the junction held 8 bases outside the gene matches. From germline, CDR1 is MNHNS and CDR2 SASEGT. CDR3 nucleotide sequence: TGTGCCAGCAGTGCGACTAGCGGGGGCCTCGGGGAGACCCAGTACTTC. This codes for CASSATSGGLGETQYF.

V gene TRBV6-5 combines with J gene TRBJ2-2; tentatively, D is TRBD2 (5 bases). Germline CDR1 reads MNHEY; CDR2 reads SVGAGI. Trimming removed 0 bases from V and 6 bases from J, with 11 bases in between. The CDR3 sequence is 15 residues long. CDR3 region: CASSYSPSRAGELFF. The CDR3 DNA is TGTGCCAGCAGTTACTCACCTAGCCGGGCCGGGGAGCTGTTTTTT.

The chain uses TRBV7-9 and TRBJ1-2, with D perhaps TRBD1 (5 bases). Germline-derived CDR1 and CDR2 are SEHNR and FQNEAQ (reference sequence). This CDR3 spans 15 amino acids. V dropped 4 bases and J dropped 1 base, with 13 bases sitting between them. The CDR3 region has the DNA TGTGCCAGCAGCTCCTCGAGGGGCGTTAACTATGGCTACACCTTC. Its protein product is CASSSSRGVNYGYTF.

As for this clone: The junction and the germline gene differ at one end; a read error may be behind it. The chain has TRBV19 and TRBJ2-1; 9 bases fit TRBD2. The germline CDR1 and CDR2 sequences are LNHDA and SQIVND (reference sequence). The length of the CDR3 is 16 residues. CDR3 region: CASSIPSGRSFNEQFF. The CDR3 coding sequence is TGTGCCAGTAGTATTCCCAGCGGGAGGTCCTTCAATGAGCAGTTCTTC.

The chain couples TRBV15 to TRBJ1-4, with D maybe TRBD1 (6 bases). Deletions cut 4 bases from V and 5 bases from J, with 14 bases between. Germline V gene lookup returns CDR1 LNHNV and CDR2 YYDKDF (reference sequence). The CDR3 has 15 amino acids. The CDR3 bases are TGTGCCACCAGCAAAGACAGGAACGGGAATGAAAAACTGTTTTTT. Translating it yields CATSKDRNGNEKLFF.

This clone has more than one count but fewer than ten. This chain connects TRBV24-1 to TRBJ2-3, with D unresolved. The CDR3 consists of 13 residues. Between the trimmed V and J ends, which lost 6 bases and 6 bases, there was a span of 12 bases. Germline V gene sequence: CDR1 KGHDR, CDR2 SFDVKD. The CDR3 DNA reads TGTGCCACCAGTCCCGGACCCCTGGATACGCAGTATTTT. Amino acids: CATSPGPLDTQYF.

This sequence joins TRBV6-2 or TRBV6-3 and TRBJ2-7; TRBD2 aligns across 7 bases. Germline V gives CDR1 MNHEY, CDR2 SVGEGT. The CDR3 runs 15 residues. V shed 5 bases, J shed 2 bases, and the junction held 9 bases outside the gene matches. CDR3 sequence reads: CASSTALALAYEQYF. The DNA of the CDR3 is TGTGCCAGCAGTACCGCACTAGCGCTAGCCTACGAGCAGTACTTC.

The chain employs TRBV27 and TRBJ2-3; D is unclear. The CDR3 consists of 11 residues. V was trimmed by 3 bases and J by 5 bases, leaving 3 bases between them. Germline CDR1 is MNHEY and CDR2 is SMNVEV (reference sequence). The CDR3 region is CASSFGDTQYF. CDR3 nucleotides: TGTGCCAGCAGTTTTGGAGATACGCAGTATTTT.

The chain employs TRBV18 and TRBJ2-1; TRBD1 agrees at 7 bases. After removal of 5 bases from V and 13 bases from J, the junction contained 14 bases not matched to a gene. Germline V gives CDR1 KGHSH, CDR2 LQKENI. CDR3 length equals 14 residues. The DNA of the CDR3 is TGTGCCAGCTCATCTCAGGGGGATACAATGGAACAGTTCTTC. This translates into CASSSQGDTMEQFF.

This rearrangement joins TRBV19 to TRBJ1-3, with D possibly matching TRBD1 (5 bases). CDR3 size: 16 residues. Between the trimmed V and J ends, which lost 4 bases and 3 bases, there was a span of 16 bases. The germline gives CDR1 LNHDA, CDR2 SQIVND (reference sequence). CDR3 in DNA: TGTGCCAGTAGTACGTTTTCCGGCAGGGATGGAAACACCATATATTTT. Translating gives CASSTFSGRDGNTIYF.

This clone showed up just once. The chain employs TRBV19 and TRBJ1-4, with 7 bases lining up with TRBD1. Germline lookup yields CDR1 LNHDA and CDR2 SQIVND (reference sequence). V lost 1 base and J lost 5; bases outside the gene matches: 7. CDR3 length: 16 amino acids. The CDR3 region is CASSIAGTAGNEKLFF. The DNA for the CDR3 is TGTGCCAGTAGTATAGCCGGGACAGCGGGGAATGAAAAACTGTTTTTT.

About this clone itself: The same CDR3 also results from other DNA sequences found in this sample. This chain links TRBV30 with TRBJ1-1; D is uncertain. Germline V gives CDR1 GTSNPN, CDR2 SVGIG (reference sequence). The CDR3 is 11 amino acids. The V and J ends lost 2 bases and 5 bases respectively, with 6 bases between them. The CDR3 DNA follows: TGTGCCTGGAGTCCTGGGACTGAAGCTTTCTTT. It yields the protein CAWSPGTEAFF.

The V gene is TRBV10-3, the J gene TRBJ1-1; maybe TRBD1 (5 bases). V gave up 4 bases and J gave up 1 base, with 7 bases separating them. CDR3 size: 13 residues. Germline CDR1 is ENHRY and CDR2 is SYGVKD. The CDR3 spells CAISGGANTEAFF. Here the CDR3 DNA reads TGTGCCATCAGTGGTGGGGCGAACACTGAAGCTTTCTTT.

V and J are TRBV6-5 and TRBJ1-2; D uncertain. The CDR3 consists of 14 residues. V lost 5 bases to trimming and J lost 3 bases, with 13 bases between them. The germline CDR1 and CDR2 sequences are MNHEY and SVGAGI. CDR3 in amino acids: CASSLGPLDYGYTF. In DNA form, the CDR3 reads TGTGCCAGCAGTCTAGGACCTTTGGACTATGGCTACACCTTC.

This chain uses TRBV7-9 with TRBJ2-7; D is undetermined. Deletions cut 7 bases from V and 5 bases from J, with 12 bases between. This CDR3 is built from 12 residues. From germline, CDR1 is SEHNR and CDR2 FQNEAQ (reference sequence). For the CDR3, the DNA is TGTGCCAGCACCTCCGCAAACCACGAGCAGTACTTC. This sequence encodes CASTSANHEQYF.

The gene calls are TRBV7-2 and TRBJ1-1, with 10 bases that match TRBD1. The length of the CDR3 is 14 residues. V was clipped by 5 bases and J by 5 bases; unmatched bases: 5. CDR1 and CDR2 from the germline V gene are SGHTA and FQGNSA. The CDR3 coding sequence is TGTGCCAGCAGCCTGGACAGGGGGAGGACTGAAGCTTTCTTT. It specifies CASSLDRGRTEAFF. Variable domain in full (rest from reference TRBV7-2 and TRBJ1-1): GAGVSQSPSNKVTEKGKDVELRCDPISGHTALYWYRQSLGQGLEFLIYFQGNSAPDKSGLPSDRFSAERTGGSVSTLTIQRTQQEDSAVYLCASSLDRGRTEAFFGQGTRLTVV.

This chain links TRBV19 with TRBJ2-7, with 7 bases identical to TRBD1. There are 15 residues in the CDR3. V was clipped by 3 bases and J by 0 bases; unmatched bases: 5. Germline V gene sequence: CDR1 LNHDA, CDR2 SQIVND (reference sequence). The CDR3 protein is CASSIQQGNSYEQYF. CDR3 coding DNA: TGTGCCAGTAGTATCCAACAGGGGAACTCCTACGAGCAGTACTTC.